Described below is a single T cell receptor beta chain sequence and its context. As yet, its antigen is unknown. Deletions cut 4 bases from V and 6 bases from J, with 12 bases between. This CDR3 is built from 14 residues. Germline loops: CDR1 MNHEY, CDR2 SVGAGI. The entry originates in a study of cytomegalovirus exposure and HLA in healthy donors. Study findings and constraints: TCR beta sequences numbering around 15,000 were associated with HLA alleles at 0.05 false discovery rate in a later analysis. According to an earlier analysis, most TCR beta V segments yielded productive rearrangements about 90% or about 30% of the time.

PCR primers comprised 60 Vbeta and 13 Jbeta primers. Sequencing used immunoSEQ multiplex PCR; TCRdb keeps in-frame clones, though not all of them. The repertoire holds some 190,000 clones, with 65% to 85% as singletons. Sequencing was performed on PBMCs. The chain combines TRBV6-5 with TRBJ1-4; tentative D call: TRBD1 (5 bases). The origin of this receptor is a man aged 40-55 years in good health and CMV-seropositive. The CDR3 DNA reads as TGTGCCAGCAGTTCGGCGGGGACGGATGAAAAACTGTTTTTT. It yields the protein CASSSAGTDEKLFF.